This is a list of T cell receptor beta chains from one sample in a study of control samples from healthy donors and cancer patients. Clones were read by immunoSEQ multiplex PCR, and TCRdb kept only the in-frame ones, dropping some. The sample shows some 150,000 clones, about 94% of them seen only once. The material sequenced was blood. The receptors were gathered from a man aged 50 to 59 in good health. Both conserved end residues are part of each CDR3. A D gene is named only where the DNA matches it firmly. Clone size is given for some rows only: seen once, a few or many times, or a class if the clone is expanded.

abundance,d_gene,v_gene,j_gene,CDR3nt,CDR3aa
.,.,TRBV10-3,TRBJ1-5,TGTGCCATCAGTGCACAGAACAATCAGCCCCAGCATTTT,CAISAQNNQPQHF
.,.,TRBV24-1,TRBJ1-2,TGTGCCACCAGTGATTTTCGACTGAACTATGGCTACACCTTC,CATSDFRLNYGYTF
once,.,TRBV9,TRBJ1-6,TGTGCCAGCAGCGTAGGCCTGACAGTCTCGGGTTCACCCCTCCACTTT,CASSVGLTVSGSPLHF
.,TRBD2,TRBV11-2,TRBJ2-1,TGTGCCAGCAGCGTGACTAGCGGGAGTATGAATGAGCAGTTCTTC,CASSVTSGSMNEQFF
once,.,TRBV11-3,TRBJ2-1,TGTGCCAGCAGCTCCGACTTCCGCCCCAATGAGCAGTTCTTC,CASSSDFRPNEQFF
.,.,TRBV7-9,TRBJ2-1,TGTGCCAGCAGCCCCAGTCCATTTCGGAGCTCCTACAATGAGCAGTTCTTC,CASSPSPFRSSYNEQFF
once,.,TRBV2,TRBJ2-7,TGTGCCAGCAGTGAAGCGACGGGAGCTCGCCACGAGCAGTACTTC,CASSEATGARHEQYF
.,.,TRBV25-1,TRBJ1-2,TGTGCCAGCAGTGAAGGAGGGGGCTATGGCTACACCTTC,CASSEGGGYGYTF
.,TRBD1,TRBV15,TRBJ1-1,TGTGCCACCAGCAAGGGACAGGGGTGGACTGAAGCTTTCTTT,CATSKGQGWTEAFF
few,TRBD1,TRBV4-1,TRBJ1-2,TGCGCCAGCAGCCTCGGGGTTCTAGGACAGGGGACAGGCTACACCTTC,CASSLGVLGQGTGYTF
.,.,TRBV27,TRBJ2-5,TGTGCCAGCAGCCGGCGGGGAGGTGTAGAGACCCAGTACTTC,CASSRRGGVETQYF
.,TRBD1,TRBV14,TRBJ2-1,TGTGCCAGCAGCCAAGTGACGGGACAGCGCTACAATGAGCAGTTCTTC,CASSQVTGQRYNEQFF
.,.,TRBV21-1,TRBJ1-5,TGTGCCAGCAGCAAAGGGTCAGGACGGAGAGGTGGGGGTCTTGTCCAGCATTTT,CASSKGSGRRGGGLVQHF
.,TRBD2,TRBV5-8,TRBJ2-3,TGTGCCAGCAGCTTGCTAGCGGGAGGGAGTAGAGATACGCAGTATTTT,CASSLLAGGSRDTQYF
.,.,TRBV27,TRBJ2-1,TGTGCCAGCAGTTATAAGCGTTCACCTTACAATGAGCAGTTCTTC,CASSYKRSPYNEQFF
few,.,TRBV10-2,TRBJ2-7,TGCGCCAGTGGGGCGCGTTACGAGCAGTACTTC,CASGARYEQYF
once,TRBD1,TRBV28,TRBJ2-3,TGTGCCAGCCCTCCCCCCGCCCAGCAGTTGCCCCCTGACAGGGTCGATACGCAGTATTTT,CASPPPAQQLPPDRVDTQYF
.,TRBD2,TRBV6-5,TRBJ2-7,TGTGCCAGCAGTACTCGGGGACTAGCGGGTTACGAGCAGTACTTC,CASSTRGLAGYEQYF
.,.,TRBV29-1,TRBJ2-7,TGCAGCGTTGTAGGGCGGGCTTACGAGCAGTACTTC,CSVVGRAYEQYF
.,.,TRBV27,TRBJ2-2,TGTGCCAGCAGTTACCGGGACGGGGGCACCGGGGAGCTGTTTTTT,CASSYRDGGTGELFF
.,.,TRBV6-5,TRBJ2-5,TGTGCCAGCAGTTACGGAGGGGGCCTAGAGACCCAGTACTTC,CASSYGGGLETQYF
.,.,TRBV5-1,TRBJ1-3,TGCGCCAGCAGCTTGGGGAGACCTGGAAACACCATATATTTT,CASSLGRPGNTIYF
.,.,TRBV9,TRBJ2-3,TGTGCCAGCACCCACGGGAATTCGCAGGATACGCAGTATTTT,CASTHGNSQDTQYF
.,TRBD2,TRBV28,TRBJ2-1,TGTGCCAGCAGTCGTCTCAGGACTAGCGGGAGGGCTAATGAGCAGTTCTTC,CASSRLRTSGRANEQFF
.,.,TRBV19,TRBJ1-5,TGTGCCAGTACCCCCCTGGTAGGGTCGAATCAGCCCCAGCATTTT,CASTPLVGSNQPQHF
.,TRBD2,TRBV7-8,TRBJ2-3,TGTGCCAGCAGCCGAGGGACTAGCGGGAGACTCGGCACAGATACGCAGTATTTT,CASSRGTSGRLGTDTQYF
.,TRBD2,TRBV5-1,TRBJ2-7,TGCGCCAGCAGCGGTGGCGGGAGTAACAACGAGCAGTACTTC,CASSGGGSNNEQYF